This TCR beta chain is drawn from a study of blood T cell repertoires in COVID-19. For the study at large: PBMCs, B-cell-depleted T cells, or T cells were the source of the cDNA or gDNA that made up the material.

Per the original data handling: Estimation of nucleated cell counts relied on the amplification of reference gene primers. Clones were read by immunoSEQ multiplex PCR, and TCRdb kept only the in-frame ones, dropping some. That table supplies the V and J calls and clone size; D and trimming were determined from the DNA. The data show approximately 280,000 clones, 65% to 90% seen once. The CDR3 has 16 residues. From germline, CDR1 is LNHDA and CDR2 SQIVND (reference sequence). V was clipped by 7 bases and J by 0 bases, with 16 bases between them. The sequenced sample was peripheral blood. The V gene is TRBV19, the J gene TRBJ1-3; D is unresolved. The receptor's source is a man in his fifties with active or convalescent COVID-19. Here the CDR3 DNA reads TGTGCCAGTATCTCAATCGGGGTACTCTCTGGAAACACCATATATTTT. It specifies CASISIGVLSGNTIYF.